This T cell receptor (beta chain) was profiled in a study of memory B cells and T cells in multiple sclerosis. After stimulus-free culture, autoproliferating CFSE-dim and non-proliferating CFSE-high T cells were sequenced separately. Pooled replicate wells came from about 50 million CFSE-labeled PBMCs cultured less than 9 days without stimulus. PBMCs were labeled with 0.45 to 0.6 uM CFSE and cultured without exogenous stimuli. Clones were read by immunoSEQ multiplex PCR, and TCRdb kept only the in-frame ones, dropping some. This sample has roughly 45,000 clones, with over 70% found just once. The germline V and J ends were trimmed by 0 bases and 0 bases, with 17 bases remaining between them. Germline CDR1 reads LNHNV; CDR2 reads YYDKDF (reference sequence). The CDR3 is made up of 18 amino acids. Turning to this clone: Its antigen is unidentified.

Study-level points and caveats: Normalization was needed because clone-set size differences affected shared clonotype counts.

Sample: PBMCs from blood kept in culture. The source is a human donor with multiple sclerosis. The chain has TRBV15 and TRBJ1-2; D is perhaps TRBD1 (5 bases). CDR3 nucleotides: TGTGCCACCAGCAGAGATTGGGGCGGTCCGACCTCTAACTATGGCTACACCTTC. It is translated as CATSRDWGGPTSNYGYTF.